Listed here are 28 T cell receptor beta chains from one sample, sequenced in a study of cytomegalovirus exposure and HLA in healthy donors. PCR employed 60 Vbeta and 13 Jbeta primers. The table came from immunoSEQ multiplex PCR; TCRdb's copy has only in-frame clones and leaves some out. Among about 160,000 clones listed, 75% to 80% were seen once. Input material: PBMCs. All receptors derive from a woman between 45 and 60 years old in good health and CMV-seropositive.

The V and J genes are TRBV5-8 and TRBJ2-7; 8 bases are shared with TRBD2. The germline V gene has CDR1 SGHTS and CDR2 YDEGEE. After removal of 7 bases from V and 4 bases from J, the junction contained 13 bases not matched to a gene. The CDR3 covers 15 residues. The CDR3 loop reads CASLGRRGGRYEQYF. The DNA for the CDR3 is TGTGCCAGCCTGGGGCGACGCGGGGGGCGGTACGAGCAGTACTTC.

The J gene is TRBJ1-6, the V gene TRBV5-5; no definite D call. The CDR3 is made up of 15 amino acids. Trimming left V 6 bases short and J 5 bases short, with 15 bases between. The germline V gene has CDR1 SGHKS and CDR2 YYEKEE (reference sequence). CDR3 sequence: CASTLGQLNNSPLHF. CDR3 in DNA: TGTGCCAGCACCCTTGGGCAATTGAATAATTCACCCCTCCACTTT.

This clone was seen a handful of times. This chain uses TRBV28 with TRBJ1-2; TRBD1 aligns across 8 bases. The CDR3 loop spans 13 amino acids. Trimming cost V 2 bases and J 4 bases; bases outside gene matches: 0. The germline gives CDR1 MDHEN, CDR2 SYDVKM. CDR3 coding DNA: TGTGCCAGCAGTTTAGGGACAGGCTATGGCTACACCTTC. The encoded protein is CASSLGTGYGYTF.

V usage is TRBV5-4 and J usage is TRBJ2-4; TRBD1 matches 9 bases. Germline-derived CDR1 and CDR2 are SGHNT and YYREEE (reference sequence). V gave up 4 bases and J gave up 6 bases; unmatched junction bases: 5. This CDR3 has 14 amino acids. This CDR3 reads CASSPSGQGNIQYF. The CDR3 DNA follows: TGTGCCAGCAGCCCATCGGGACAGGGAAACATTCAGTACTTC.

The chain uses TRBV7-3 and TRBJ2-1, with D tentatively TRBD1 (6 bases). CDR1 and CDR2 from the germline V gene are SGHTA and FQGTGA. The CDR3 totals 13 residues. V was shortened by 3 bases and J by 7 bases, with 10 bases between the two germline ends. For the CDR3, the DNA is TGTGCCAGCAGCTTCGAGACAGGAAATGAGCAGTTCTTC. It translates to CASSFETGNEQFF. The complete variable domain, with remaining parts taken from reference TRBV7-3 and TRBJ2-1, reads GAGVSQTPSNKVTEKGKYVELRCDPISGHTALYWYRQSLGQGPEFLIYFQGTGAADDSGLPNDRFFAVRPEGSVSTLKIQRTERGDSAVYLCASSFETGNEQFFGPGTRLTVL.

The CDR3: CASSERGWGTSSYEQYF. The CDR3 bases are TGTGCCAGCAGTGAAAGGGGTTGGGGCACCAGCTCCTACGAGCAGTACTTC. The chain couples TRBV6-1 to TRBJ2-7; D possibly corresponds to TRBD1 (5 bases). CDR3 size: 17 residues. Trimming pared 2 bases from V and 0 bases from J, leaving 17 bases between. In germline, CDR1 is MNHNS, CDR2 SASEGT.

This rearrangement joins TRBV28 to TRBJ1-1; D not resolved. Between the trimmed V and J ends, which lost 6 bases and 5 bases, there was a span of 7 bases. The CDR3 totals 11 residues. The germline CDR1 and CDR2 sequences are MDHEN and SYDVKM. The DNA for the CDR3 is TGTGCCAGCAGACTCAGGACTGAAGCTTTCTTT. Amino acids: CASRLRTEAFF.

The chain employs TRBV5-4 and TRBJ1-2; 11 bases match TRBD1. With V trimmed by 1 base and J by 8 bases, 10 bases remained unmatched. CDR1 is SGHNT, CDR2 YYREEE, per germline (reference sequence). The CDR3 runs to 16 residues. The CDR3 nucleotides read TGTGCCAGCAGCTTGCCTAACAGGGACAGGGGGGAAGGCTACACCTTC. Translated, it gives CASSLPNRDRGEGYTF.

This sequence joins TRBV27 and TRBJ2-2; D is perhaps TRBD1 (6 bases). Germline CDR1 is MNHEY and CDR2 is SMNVEV (reference sequence). Trimming removed 4 bases at V and 1 base at J, with 13 bases between. The CDR3 extends over 16 amino acids. In DNA form, the CDR3 reads TGTGCCAGCAGTTCGCGAGACAGGAGGAACACCGGGGAGCTGTTTTTT. Protein product: CASSSRDRRNTGELFF.

The CDR3 reads CASSLGGGLPPYEQYF. CDR3 bases: TGTGCCAGCAGCTTAGGGGGGGGGCTCCCCCCTTACGAGCAGTACTTC. This chain connects TRBV7-2 to TRBJ2-7; tentative D call: TRBD2 (7 bases). CDR1 is SGHTA and CDR2 is FQGNSA in the germline V gene. V gave up 1 base and J gave up 4 bases, with 17 bases separating them. The CDR3 consists of 16 residues.

This clone appeared a single time. The chain combines TRBV2 with TRBJ2-1; 7 nucleotides agree with TRBD1. The CDR3 consists of 12 residues. CDR1 SNHLY and CDR2 FYNNEI come from the germline V gene. J gave up 15 bases and V 6 bases, and 11 bases lay outside the gene matches. The CDR3 region has the DNA TGTGCCAGCAGACTCGGACAGGCCGTTTCGTTCTTC. Translated: CASRLGQAVSFF.

The chain recombines TRBV27 with TRBJ1-1; 9 nucleotides match TRBD1. V trimming: 5 bases; J trimming: 0 bases; junction bases outside the gene matches: 10. Germline V lookup: CDR1 MNHEY, CDR2 SMNVEV (reference sequence). The CDR3 covers 17 residues. CDR3 in amino acids: CASSQRQGVFLNTEAFF. CDR3 sequence (DNA): TGTGCCAGCAGTCAGCGACAGGGGGTCTTTTTGAACACTGAAGCTTTCTTT.

This rearrangement joins TRBV10-3 to TRBJ2-1, with 7 bases aligning to TRBD2. The CDR3 is made up of 15 amino acids. V lost 2 bases and J lost 3; bases outside the gene matches: 4. Germline-derived CDR1 and CDR2 are ENHRY and SYGVKD. CDR3 coding DNA: TGTGCCATCAGTGAGGGCGGGGGAGTCTACAATGAGCAGTTCTTC. It codes for CAISEGGGVYNEQFF.

This clone was found a few times. The chain's CDR3 is CASSQVDLVAYGEQFF. CDR3 sequence (DNA): TGCGCCAGCAGCCAAGTGGATCTGGTAGCTTACGGTGAGCAGTTCTTC. The genes are TRBV4-1 and TRBJ2-1; unclear D gene. The CDR3 extends over 16 amino acids. Trimming removed 1 base from V and 9 bases from J, with 19 bases in between. Germline V gives CDR1 MGHRA, CDR2 YSYEKL.

The chain combines TRBV6-6 with TRBJ1-2; 7 bases map to TRBD1. Germline V CDR1 and CDR2: MNHNY, SVGAGI (reference sequence). The CDR3 covers 15 residues. Trimming at V came to 7 bases and at J to 0 bases, leaving 8 bases not matched to a gene. CDR3 bases: TGTGCCAGCATAGGTCAGGGGGGACCTAACTATGGCTACACCTTC. Its translation: CASIGQGGPNYGYTF.

The gene calls are TRBV7-2 and TRBJ2-7, with 11 bases lining up with TRBD1. Germline CDR1 and CDR2: SGHTA and FQGNSA. Losses at the gene ends were 4 bases for V and 2 bases for J; bases not matched to a gene: 7. This CDR3 region has 16 residues. The CDR3 sequence: CASSYIPGQGAYEQYF. CDR3 bases: TGTGCCAGCAGCTATATACCGGGACAGGGGGCCTACGAGCAGTACTTC.

The chain combines TRBV2 with TRBJ2-2; 7 nucleotides match TRBD2. V was pared by 6 bases and J by 4 bases, with 5 bases of the junction left unmatched. CDR3 length: 14 amino acids. Germline-derived CDR1 and CDR2 are SNHLY and FYNNEI. The DNA of the CDR3 is TGTGCCAGCAGCCGAGCGGGAAGCACCGGGGAGCTGTTTTTT. Translated, it gives CASSRAGSTGELFF.

J is TRBJ2-2 and V is TRBV2; D possibly corresponds to TRBD2 (5 bases). This CDR3 spans 13 amino acids. Germline CDR1 SNHLY, CDR2 FYNNEI. The germline V and J ends were trimmed by 7 bases and 2 bases, with 8 bases remaining between them. Here the CDR3 reads CASTRVNTGELFF. CDR3 coding DNA: TGTGCCAGCACGCGGGTCAACACCGGGGAGCTGTTTTTT.

V and J are TRBV9 and TRBJ1-1, with a possible D match to TRBD1 (5 bases). Trimming left V 3 bases short and J 3 bases short, with 15 bases between. The CDR3 runs to 15 residues. From germline, CDR1 is SGDLS and CDR2 YYNGEE. The CDR3 DNA sequence: TGTGCCAGCAGCGCCGACCCCCGGGGGGACACTGAAGCTTTCTTT. Translating it yields CASSADPRGDTEAFF.

This chain uses TRBV6-5 with TRBJ2-4; D possibly corresponds to TRBD2 (5 bases). Germline V CDR1 and CDR2: MNHEY, SVGAGI. The CDR3 runs 14 residues. V was pared by 8 bases and J by 1 base, with 12 bases between. Here the CDR3 reads CASREALAKNIQYF. DNA for the CDR3: TGTGCCAGCCGGGAAGCGCTGGCCAAAAACATTCAGTACTTC.

This clone was seen a single time. The rearrangement joins TRBV5-5 to TRBJ1-2; 11 bases line up with TRBD1. The CDR3 covers 16 residues. V lost 4 bases, J lost 4 bases, and 9 bases stayed unmatched. CDR1 is SGHKS and CDR2 is YYEKEE in the germline V gene (reference sequence). DNA of the CDR3: TGTGCCAGCAGCCCCACCGGACAGGGGGCGGGCTATGGCTACACCTTC. Protein sequence: CASSPTGQGAGYGYTF.

On this clone: At one of its ends the junction is not consistent with the germline gene, which may arise from a read error. The chain couples TRBV4-1 to TRBJ2-7; a possible D gene is TRBD1 (5 bases). Germline CDR1 is MGHRA and CDR2 is YSYEKL. The CDR3 covers 15 residues. In DNA, the CDR3 is TGCGCCAGCAGCCAAGATCCCAGTTCCACTCAGGGAAAGAACTTC. Residues: CASSQDPSSTQGKNF.

CDR3 sequence reads: CASSVQGQPNYGYTF. In DNA, the CDR3 is TGTGCCAGCAGTGTCCAGGGACAGCCTAACTATGGCTACACCTTC. The gene calls are TRBV6-1 and TRBJ1-2; 7 bases line up with TRBD1. Germline CDR1 is MNHNS and CDR2 is SASEGT. The length of the CDR3 is 15 residues. After removal of 4 bases from V and 0 bases from J, the junction contained 5 bases not matched to a gene.

V usage is TRBV9 and J usage is TRBJ1-2, with TRBD1 identical over 8 bases. The germline V gene has CDR1 SGDLS and CDR2 YYNGEE. The CDR3 extends over 12 amino acids. V lost 3 bases to trimming and J lost 8 bases; unmatched junction nucleotides: 3. The CDR3 region has the DNA TGTGCCAGCAGCGGCGGACAGGGAGGCTACACCTTC. This gives the protein CASSGGQGGYTF.

This clone was counted only a few times. This CDR3 is CASSSGRWLAGYNEQFF. CDR3 DNA: TGTGCCAGCTCCAGTGGCCGGTGGCTAGCGGGCTACAATGAGCAGTTCTTC. The chain recombines TRBV11-2 with TRBJ2-1; 8 positions agree with TRBD2. V lost 8 bases, J lost 3 bases, and 15 bases stayed unmatched. The CDR3 is made up of 17 amino acids. From germline, CDR1 is SGHAT and CDR2 FQNNGV. Based on the CDR3 plus reference TRBV11-2 and TRBJ2-1, the full variable domain is EAGVAQSPRYKIIEKRQSVAFWCNPISGHATLYWYQQILGQGPKLLIQFQNNGVVDDSQLPKDRFSAERLKGVDSTLKIQPAKLEDSAVYLCASSSGRWLAGYNEQFFGPGTRLTVL.

This clone was counted a few times. The gene calls are TRBV18 and TRBJ2-1, with D possibly TRBD2 on 6 matching bases. This CDR3 is 15 amino acids long. Trimming took 0 bases from V and 4 from J, leaving 10 bases between them. CDR1 is KGHSH, CDR2 LQKENI, per germline. The CDR3 DNA sequence: TGTGCCAGCTCACCACCTGGGACTCCTTACAATGAGCAGTTCTTC. It is translated as CASSPPGTPYNEQFF.

V usage is TRBV19 and J usage is TRBJ2-1, with D perhaps TRBD1 (5 bases). The CDR3 is 15 residues long. Germline V gene sequence: CDR1 LNHDA, CDR2 SQIVND (reference sequence). The V end was cut by 4 bases, the J end by 4 bases, with 14 bases between. The CDR3 region has the DNA TGTGCCAGTAGTAATCCAGGGCGTTTATACAATGAGCAGTTCTTC. Encoded protein: CASSNPGRLYNEQFF.

The chain couples TRBV4-3 to TRBJ2-7; possibly TRBD2 for D (5 bases). The germline V gene has CDR1 LGHNA and CDR2 YSLEER. The V gene lost 2 bases and the J gene lost 4 bases, with 9 bases spanning the gap. The CDR3 covers 13 residues. As DNA, the CDR3 is TGCGCCAGCAGCCAAAGAGAGGGATACGAGCAGTACTTC. Protein: CASSQREGYEQYF.